These T cell receptor beta chains were read from a single sample in a study of T cell clones after liver transplantation. Sequencing was performed with immunoSEQ multiplex PCR; in TCRdb, only in-frame clones are kept and a portion is missing. The table records fewer than 110,000 clones, under 90% of them present only once. The sample consisted of CD4+ T cells from blood, taken approximately 4 years after liver transplant. The receptors stem from a human patient who received a liver transplant. Some T cells may trace back to the graft donor. CDR3s include the opening cysteine and the closing phenylalanine or tryptophan. The D gene is left open where the match is weak. Only some rows state a clone size, as once, few, many or a class for expanded clones.

V gene	J gene	clone size	D gene	CDR3 DNA	CDR3 protein
TRBV7-3	TRBJ2-1	once	NA	TGTGCCAGCAGCTTAAACCCCCAGATAGCTGGATCGTACAATGAGCAGTTCTTC	CASSLNPQIAGSYNEQFF
TRBV18	TRBJ1-6	NA	TRBD1	TGTGCCAGTTCTCCGGACAGGGCGGTTAATTCACCCCTCCACTTT	CASSPDRAVNSPLHF
TRBV27	TRBJ2-5	NA	NA	TGTGCCAGCAGAAACGTATGGACTCGCTCTTTGGGCCTCCAAGAGACCCAGTACTTC	CASRNVWTRSLGLQETQYF
TRBV27	TRBJ1-5	NA	NA	TGTGCCAGCAGTTCCCATGGGGCACTACATTTT	CASSSHGALHF
TRBV5-4	TRBJ1-1	few	NA	TGTGCCAGCAGCTTGGAGAGGGAACGTTCTGAAGCTTTCTTT	CASSLERERSEAFF
TRBV30	TRBJ2-3	NA	TRBD2	TGTGCCTGGACCCCCCCCGGTAGCGGGAGCACAGATACGCAGTATTTT	CAWTPPGSGSTDTQYF
TRBV25-1	TRBJ2-1	NA	TRBD2	TGTGCCAGCAGCGCGGGACTAGCGGTAAACTACAATGAGCAGTTCTTC	CASSAGLAVNYNEQFF
TRBV28	TRBJ2-1	NA	NA	TGTGCCAGCAGTTTGGGGGGGGCCAACTCTAAGTTCTTC	CASSLGGANSKFF
TRBV19	TRBJ2-2	NA	TRBD2	TGTGCCAGTAGTATAGGATTTAGCGGGAGTGCTAACACCGGGGAGCTGTTTTTT	CASSIGFSGSANTGELFF
TRBV27	TRBJ2-3	NA	TRBD2	TGTGCCAGCAGTTTAACGGTAGCGGGGGTTACAGATACGCAGTATTTT	CASSLTVAGVTDTQYF
TRBV4-3	TRBJ2-2	NA	NA	TGCGCCAGCAGCCAAGATGCCTCAGCCAAATCCGCGAACACCGGGGAGCTGTTTTTT	CASSQDASAKSANTGELFF
TRBV9	TRBJ2-1	NA	TRBD2	TGTGCCAGTTCCGGCGTCGGGACTAGCTTTGCCAATGAGCAGTTCTTC	CASSGVGTSFANEQFF
TRBV9	TRBJ1-3	NA	NA	TGTGCCAGCAGCGGAGGTATGAACTCTGGAAACACCATATATTTT	CASSGGMNSGNTIYF
TRBV15	TRBJ2-1	once	NA	TGTGCCACCAGCAGAGATAGGGGCGGGAATGAGCAGTTCTTC	CATSRDRGGNEQFF
TRBV28	TRBJ2-7	NA	TRBD1	TGTGCCAGCAGTACAGGGGGGCCACCCTACGAGCAGTACTTC	CASSTGGPPYEQYF
TRBV7-9	TRBJ2-1	few	TRBD1	TGTGCCAGCAGCTATGGACAGGTAGAGCAGTTCTTC	CASSYGQVEQFF
TRBV2	TRBJ1-4	NA	NA	TGTGCCAGCAGTGAAACCAACCCCAGGGCCGGTAATGAAAAACTGTTTTTT	CASSETNPRAGNEKLFF
TRBV4-2	TRBJ1-5	NA	TRBD1	TGTGCCAGCAGCCACTCTTGGGACAGTAGGCGCCAGCCCCAGCATTTT	CASSHSWDSRRQPQHF
TRBV25-1	TRBJ2-7	few	NA	TGTGCCAGCTCACCCTCTCGGGAAGGGTCCCCCTACGAGCAGTACTTC	CASSPSREGSPYEQYF
TRBV19	TRBJ1-2	once	NA	TGTGCCATCAAAGAATCAGGGGCCCTAGCTAACTATGGCTACACCTTC	CAIKESGALANYGYTF
TRBV2	TRBJ1-4	NA	TRBD1	TGTGCCAGCAGGTCCGGGACAGGGGAGAAGAATGAAAAACTGTTTTTT	CASRSGTGEKNEKLFF
TRBV4-1	TRBJ2-7	NA	NA	TGCGCCAACCAGGACACCGCGTATTACGAGCAGTACTTC	CANQDTAYYEQYF
TRBV15	TRBJ2-7	NA	NA	TGTGCCACCAGCAGAGGAGGCCCCTCAGGGGAGCAGTACTTC	CATSRGGPSGEQYF
TRBV11-1	TRBJ1-1	NA	TRBD1	TGTGCCAGCAGCCTAGGACAGGGTAACACTGAAGCTTTCTTT	CASSLGQGNTEAFF
TRBV4-3	TRBJ2-3	NA	NA	TGCGCCAGCAGCCAGGGATGGGATACGCAGTATTTT	CASSQGWDTQYF
TRBV9	TRBJ2-1	NA	TRBD2	TGTGCCAGCAGCGTAGCCGGCGGGAGGCCAAATGAGCAGTTCTTC	CASSVAGGRPNEQFF
TRBV7-8	TRBJ2-1	NA	TRBD1	TGTGCCAGCAGCTGGACAGGAGCTGGGCAGTTCTTC	CASSWTGAGQFF
TRBV5-4	TRBJ2-2	few	NA	TGTGCCAGCAGGTCGGGGGTGGGCACCGGGGAGCTGTTTTTT	CASRSGVGTGELFF
TRBV6-1	TRBJ1-1	NA	TRBD1	TGTGCCAGCAGCCTGGACAGGTTTGAAGCTTTCTTT	CASSLDRFEAFF
TRBV7-3	TRBJ1-3	once	NA	TGTGCCAGCAGCCAAGGGGGCTCTGGAAACACCATATATTTT	CASSQGGSGNTIYF
TRBV5-1	TRBJ2-5	NA	NA	TGCGCCAGCAGCTTGGGGGGGTCGAAGACCTCCCTGGAGACCCAGTACTTC	CASSLGGSKTSLETQYF
TRBV7-3	TRBJ2-2	NA	NA	TGTGCCAGCAGCTCCGTCCTGGCCGGGGAGCTGTTTTTT	CASSSVLAGELFF
TRBV20-1	TRBJ2-5	NA	NA	TGCAGTGCCGGGTCGAGGGACCAGTACTTC	CSAGSRDQYF
TRBV18	TRBJ2-5	NA	NA	TGTGCCAGCTCACCATCGGGGAACCAAGAGACCCAGTACTTC	CASSPSGNQETQYF
TRBV19	TRBJ1-6	NA	NA	TGTGCCAGTAGTACGATGGGAAGGACCTATAATTCACCCCTCCACTTT	CASSTMGRTYNSPLHF
TRBV30	TRBJ1-1	NA	NA	TGTGCCTGGACCCCCGCCGGGAACACTGAAGCTTTCTTT	CAWTPAGNTEAFF
TRBV19	TRBJ2-2	once	TRBD2	TGTGCCAGTAGTTCCGGACTAGCGGGGGCTACCGGGGAGCTGTTTTTT	CASSSGLAGATGELFF
TRBV18	TRBJ1-5	NA	NA	TGTGCCAGCTCACCAGATCAAAATAGCAATCAGCCCCAGCATTTT	CASSPDQNSNQPQHF
TRBV12-5	TRBJ2-5	NA	TRBD1	TGTGCTAGTGGTCATACAGGGGAAACCCAGTACTTC	CASGHTGETQYF
TRBV19	TRBJ2-1	once	TRBD2	TGTGCCAGTAGTAAAGGACTAGTGAGCAATGAGCAGTTCTTC	CASSKGLVSNEQFF
TRBV19	TRBJ1-3	NA	TRBD1	TGTGCCAGTAGTATTACCGGGACAGGGTTTGTCGGAAACACCATATATTTT	CASSITGTGFVGNTIYF
TRBV6-5	TRBJ2-3	NA	TRBD1	TGTGCCAGCAGTGGCTGGGACAGAACAGATACGCAGTATTTT	CASSGWDRTDTQYF
TRBV28	TRBJ2-7	NA	NA	TGTGCCAGCAGTGCAGGGGCCTACGAGCAGTACTTC	CASSAGAYEQYF
TRBV5-8	TRBJ2-3	NA	NA	TGTGCCAGCAGCGCCGGGGAGCGCACTAGCACAGATACGCAGTATTTT	CASSAGERTSTDTQYF
TRBV5-1	TRBJ1-5	NA	NA	TGCGCCAGCAGCCCGCCGGAGGGTCAGCCCCAGCATTTT	CASSPPEGQPQHF
TRBV7-2	TRBJ1-3	NA	NA	TGTGCCAGCAGCTTAACGCAGGGCCTGGGACCCATATATTTT	CASSLTQGLGPIYF
TRBV7-9	TRBJ1-4	NA	NA	TGTGCCAGCAGCTTAGGACCAGTTAGAAATGAAAAACTGTTTTTT	CASSLGPVRNEKLFF
TRBV11-2	TRBJ1-1	NA	NA	TGTGCCAGCAGCCCACCAGCGGGGACTCCGAACACTGAAGCTTTCTTT	CASSPPAGTPNTEAFF
TRBV6-5	TRBJ2-1	NA	NA	TGTGCCAGCAGTTATCGGGGTACTTATTACAATGAGCAGTTCTTC	CASSYRGTYYNEQFF